This T cell receptor beta chain was identified in a study of cytomegalovirus exposure and HLA in healthy donors. Study findings and constraints: Later analysis placed DRB1 highest and HLA-C lowest in TCR association rates, which differed by HLA locus. Earlier analysis yielded a pattern in which most TCR beta V segments were productive about 90% or about 30% of the time. In a later analysis, V- and J-gene trimming of beta chains associated with a DCLRE1C missense variant, replicated independently. What a later analysis reportedly showed was that an Asian-associated ancestry cluster had fewer N-insertions than the roughly 720-donor mean.

Regarding this clone: Antigen unknown.

Looked up from germline, CDR1 is SGHKS and CDR2 is YYEKEE (reference sequence). The CDR3 is 16 amino acids. The ends lost 4 bases at V and 2 bases at J; junction bases unmatched: 10. The PCR was carried out with 60 Vbeta primers and 13 Jbeta primers. The data were produced by immunoSEQ multiplex PCR, yet TCRdb's version contains in-frame clones alone and is incomplete. The sample includes approximately 160,000 clones, roughly 83% of them seen just once. Sequencing was done on a sample of PBMCs. The sequence was obtained from a boy aged 2 to 10 in good health and CMV-seronegative. The V call is TRBV5-5, the J call TRBJ1-2; TRBD1 matches at 8 bases. CDR3 bases: TGTGCCAGCAGCCTTGGACAGGGTTTAGGGAACTATGGCTACACCTTC. This gives the protein CASSLGQGLGNYGYTF.